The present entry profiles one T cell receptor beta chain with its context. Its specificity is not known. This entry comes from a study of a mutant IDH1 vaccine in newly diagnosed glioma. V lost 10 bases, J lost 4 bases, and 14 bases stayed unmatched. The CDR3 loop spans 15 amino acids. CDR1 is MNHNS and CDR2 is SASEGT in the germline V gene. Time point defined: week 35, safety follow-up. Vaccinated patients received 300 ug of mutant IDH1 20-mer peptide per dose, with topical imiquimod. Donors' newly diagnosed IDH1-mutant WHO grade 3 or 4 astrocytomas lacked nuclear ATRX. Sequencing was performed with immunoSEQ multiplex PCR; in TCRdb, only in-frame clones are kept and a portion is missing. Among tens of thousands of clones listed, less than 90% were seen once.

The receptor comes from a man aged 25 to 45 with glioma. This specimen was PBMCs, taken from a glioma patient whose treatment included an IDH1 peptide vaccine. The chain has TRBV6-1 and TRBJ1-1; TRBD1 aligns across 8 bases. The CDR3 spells CANTPTTGVVTEAFF. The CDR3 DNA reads TGTGCCAACACCCCGACGACAGGGGTGGTCACTGAAGCTTTCTTT.